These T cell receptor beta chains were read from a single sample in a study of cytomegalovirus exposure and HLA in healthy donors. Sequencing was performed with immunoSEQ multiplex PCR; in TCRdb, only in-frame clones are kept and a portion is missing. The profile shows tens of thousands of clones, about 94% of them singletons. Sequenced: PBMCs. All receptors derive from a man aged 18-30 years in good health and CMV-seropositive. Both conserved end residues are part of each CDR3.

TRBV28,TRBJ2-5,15,CASSADWGPVETQYF
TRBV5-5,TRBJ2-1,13,CASSLRGQGSTLF
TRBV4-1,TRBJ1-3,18,CASSRPGTGISSGNTIYF
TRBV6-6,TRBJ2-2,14,CASSSAQGPGELFF
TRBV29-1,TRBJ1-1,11,CSVVTGFEAFF
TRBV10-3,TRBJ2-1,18,CAISDEAVGTSGGNEQFF
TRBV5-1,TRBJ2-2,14,CASSSQADTGELFF
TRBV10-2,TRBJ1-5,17,CASSESSPGHFNQPQHF
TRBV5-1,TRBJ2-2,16,CASSPNSGRDTGELFF
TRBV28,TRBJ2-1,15,CASSLSGGAYNEQFF
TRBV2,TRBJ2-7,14,CASRFEGQRHEQYF
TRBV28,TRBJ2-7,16,CASSLYREGASYEQYF
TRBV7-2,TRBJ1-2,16,CASSLGGQVFNYGYTF
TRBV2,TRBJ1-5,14,CASRGNGGDQPQHF
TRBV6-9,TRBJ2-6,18,CASSFLRLRQSRANVLTF
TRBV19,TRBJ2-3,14,CASRPGLASDTQYF
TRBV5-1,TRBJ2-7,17,CASRGLEGDVGTYEQYF
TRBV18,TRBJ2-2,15,CASSADRVNTGELFF
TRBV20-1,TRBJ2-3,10,CSAQTDTQYF
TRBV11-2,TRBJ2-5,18,CASSLKGTSGRTQETQYF
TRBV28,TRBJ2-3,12,CASSLQADTQYF
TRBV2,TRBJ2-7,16,CASSEIGWTASYEQYF
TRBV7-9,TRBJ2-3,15,CASSLGQVLTDTQYF
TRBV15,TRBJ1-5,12,CATRTRDQPQHF
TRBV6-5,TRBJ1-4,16,CASSSAWTGLNEKLFF
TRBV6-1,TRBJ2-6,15,CASRRDNSGANVLTF
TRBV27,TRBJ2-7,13,CATKDEESYEQYF
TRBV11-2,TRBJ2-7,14,CASRRLAGTYEQYF
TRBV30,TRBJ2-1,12,CAWTSGGNEQFF
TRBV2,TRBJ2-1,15,CASSGGQGPYNEQFF
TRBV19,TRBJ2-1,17,CASSIQLTGTSYNEQFF
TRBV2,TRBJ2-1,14,CASSVRLAVHEQFF
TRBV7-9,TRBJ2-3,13,CASEFSSTDTQYF
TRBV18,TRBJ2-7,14,CASSPRPGAYEQYF
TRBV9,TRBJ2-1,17,CASSPWGAGLKVNEQFF
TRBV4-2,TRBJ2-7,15,CASSQTTGGGYEQYF